Below, 24 T cell receptor beta chains from the same sample are listed, as sequenced in a study of human T cells and chemical hapten exposure. TCRdb reanalysed the RACE reads using MiXCR and keeps one entry per CDR3 protein. The sample shows over 30,000 distinct CDR3 sequences, 6% to 9.5% of them seen only once. The time point denotes: pre-sensitization, week 0. Stated treatment: therapeutic diphenylcyclopropenone sensitization with weekly scalp DPC. This material consisted of whole blood, taken in connection with sensitization to the hapten diphenylcyclopropenone (DPC). The receptors here all came from a woman in her forties or fifties with alopecia areata. Some clones in this sample may be carry-over from other donors' samples.

This clonotype was observed at least ten times. The chain employs TRBV7-3 and TRBJ2-1; 8 bases map to TRBD2. Germline V gene lookup returns CDR1 SGHTA and CDR2 FQGTGA. The CDR3 totals 16 residues. The V gene end was trimmed by 4 bases and the J gene end by 5 bases; junction bases not matched to a gene: 10. As DNA, the CDR3 is TGTGCCAGCAGCTCCTCCATAGCGGGAATAAACAATGAGCAGTTCTTC. This codes for CASSSSIAGINNEQFF.

This sequence joins TRBV18 and TRBJ2-5; the match to TRBD1 covers 7 bases. CDR1 and CDR2 (germline): KGHSH, LQKENI. V lost 6 bases and J lost 4; bases outside the gene matches: 2. The CDR3 is made up of 12 amino acids. CDR3 protein: CASSTGRETQYF. The CDR3 bases are TGTGCCAGCTCGACAGGGAGAGAGACCCAGTACTTC.

The sample holds many counts of this clonotype. The CDR3 nucleotides are TGTGCCAGCAGCCAAGCTGGTAGCCCTGAAGCCAAAAACATTCAGTACTTC. This gives the protein CASSQAGSPEAKNIQYF. The chain links TRBV3-1 to TRBJ2-4; D not resolved. Germline V CDR1 and CDR2: LGHDT, YNNKEL (reference sequence). This CDR3 spans 17 amino acids. Deletions cut 1 base from V and 0 bases from J, with 13 bases between.

This clonotype was observed many times. The gene calls are TRBV3-1 and TRBJ2-7, with TRBD2 identical over 7 bases. Germline V CDR1 and CDR2: LGHDT, YNNKEL (reference sequence). The trim removed 1 base at V and 2 bases at J, leaving 5 bases unmatched. The CDR3 totals 15 residues. Here the CDR3 reads CASSQGLAETYEQYF. As DNA, the CDR3 is TGTGCCAGCAGCCAAGGGCTAGCGGAGACCTACGAGCAGTACTTC.

This clonotype turned up a few times. The gene calls are TRBV3-1 and TRBJ1-5; TRBD1 matches 7 bases. Trimming took 3 bases from V and 6 from J; bases not matched to a gene: 11. CDR3 length: 16 residues. Per germline, CDR1 LGHDT and CDR2 YNNKEL (reference sequence). Here the CDR3 reads CASSQAGTAGSQPQHF. The CDR3 DNA follows: TGTGCCAGCAGCCAGGCTGGGACAGCGGGGAGTCAGCCCCAGCATTTT.

The J gene is TRBJ2-3, the V gene TRBV20-1; 8 nucleotides agree with TRBD2. The CDR3 has 18 amino acids. From germline, CDR1 is DFQATT and CDR2 SNEGSKA (reference sequence). Trimming at V came to 3 bases and at J to 1 base, leaving 15 bases not matched to a gene. The CDR3 DNA is TGCAGTGCTAGTATACCACTCTCTAGCGGGCTCCGCACAGATACGCAGTATTTT. Protein sequence: CSASIPLSSGLRTDTQYF.

This clonotype has a count of ten or more. The gene calls are TRBV11-2 and TRBJ1-1; D is ambiguous. The length of the CDR3 is 15 residues. V gave up 3 bases and J gave up 2 bases, with 13 bases separating them. Per the germline V gene, CDR1 is SGHAT and CDR2 is FQNNGV. CDR3 coding DNA: TGTGCCAGCAGCTTGGGTGGAAATCCCAACACTGAAGCTTTCTTT. Its protein is CASSLGGNPNTEAFF.

Ten or more counts support this clonotype. The chain links TRBV20-1 to TRBJ2-2; 8 bases line up with TRBD2. In germline, CDR1 is DFQATT, CDR2 SNEGSKA (reference sequence). The CDR3 sequence is 17 residues long. V lost 1 base to trimming and J lost 4 bases; unmatched junction nucleotides: 11. The CDR3 reads CSARAPIGRERTGELFF. The CDR3 DNA follows: TGCAGTGCTAGAGCCCCGATCGGGAGGGAGCGCACCGGGGAGCTGTTTTTT.

This clonotype was counted a few times. The V gene is TRBV12-3 or TRBV12-4, the J gene TRBJ2-2; D call uncertain. There are 15 residues in the CDR3. Deletions cut 3 bases from V and 8 bases from J, with 16 bases between. The DNA for the CDR3 is TGTGCCAGCAGTTTCAAGGGTGCTCGTGTGGGGGAGCTGTTTTTT. This codes for CASSFKGARVGELFF.

The chain is built from TRBV29-1 and TRBJ2-7; a possible D gene is TRBD2 (6 bases). The V end was cut by 2 bases, the J end by 6 bases, with 11 bases between. The length of the CDR3 is 12 residues. Germline V gene lookup returns CDR1 SQVTM and CDR2 ANQGSEA. In DNA form, the CDR3 reads TGCAGCGTTGAACTAGCGAGTAGCGAGCAGTACTTC. Protein: CSVELASSEQYF.

In its sample, this clonotype was seen many times. The chain recombines TRBV7-8 with TRBJ2-5; tentative D call: TRBD1 (6 bases). Germline V gene lookup returns CDR1 SGHVS and CDR2 FQNEAQ. Trimming shortened V by 5 bases and J by 2 bases, and 15 bases separated the two germline ends. There are 15 residues in the CDR3. The DNA of the CDR3 is TGTGCCAGCAGCCCCACCCGCGGACAGCAAGAGACCCAGTACTTC. As protein: CASSPTRGQQETQYF.

This clonotype was observed a few times. This rearrangement joins TRBV12-3 or TRBV12-4 to TRBJ2-5; D ambiguous. V was shortened by 6 bases and J by 0 bases, with 11 bases between the two germline ends. CDR3 length equals 14 residues. The CDR3 DNA sequence: TGTGCCAGCAGACCCCCCGGGTACCAAGAGACCCAGTACTTC. This sequence encodes CASRPPGYQETQYF.

The sample holds many counts of this clonotype. The gene calls are TRBV6-1 and TRBJ2-1; D gene unclear. V lost 7 bases to trimming and J lost 7 bases, with 14 bases between them. In germline, CDR1 is MNHNS, CDR2 SASEGT. The CDR3 totals 13 residues. The CDR3 nucleotides are TGTGCCAGCACTCTGACAACTACAAATGAGCAGTTCTTC. This gives the protein CASTLTTTNEQFF.

In its sample, this clonotype was seen many times. The chain uses TRBV29-1 and TRBJ2-3, with a weak D call TRBD2 (6 bases). The CDR3 is 18 residues long. The V end was cut by 5 bases, the J end by 0 bases, with 24 bases between. Germline CDR1 SQVTM, CDR2 ANQGSEA. For the CDR3, the DNA is TGCAGCGTTTGGGTCAGGAGGAGGGCCGACCCTAGCACAGATACGCAGTATTTT. Protein product: CSVWVRRRADPSTDTQYF.

This clonotype was seen at least ten times. This rearrangement joins TRBV6-2 or TRBV6-3 to TRBJ2-4; D unclear. CDR1 and CDR2 (germline): MNHEY, SVGEGT. The CDR3 contains 13 residues. With 8 bases removed from V and 1 base from J, the gap between germline ends came to 9 bases. This chain's CDR3 is CASGVEAKNIQYF. The DNA of the CDR3 is TGTGCCAGCGGCGTTGAGGCCAAAAACATTCAGTACTTC.

This clonotype was counted between two and nine times. The chain couples TRBV9 to TRBJ2-3; the D gene is possibly TRBD2 (6 bases). Per germline, CDR1 SGDLS and CDR2 YYNGEE. With 4 bases removed from V and 3 bases from J, the gap between germline ends came to 15 bases. The CDR3 has 15 amino acids. This chain's CDR3 is CASSWAGSATDTQYF. The CDR3 nucleotides are TGTGCCAGCAGCTGGGCGGGGTCGGCTACAGATACGCAGTATTTT.

This clonotype was picked up a small number of times. This chain connects TRBV18 to TRBJ1-5; TRBD1 is a possible D gene (5 bases). The CDR3 loop spans 16 amino acids. Germline V lookup: CDR1 KGHSH, CDR2 LQKENI. V lost 3 bases and J 1 base, leaving 13 bases between the germline ends. The CDR3 loop reads CASSPPGRGSNQPQHF. The CDR3 DNA reads TGTGCCAGCTCACCCCCCGGAAGGGGCAGCAATCAGCCCCAGCATTTT. The full variable domain, rest sourced from reference TRBV18 and TRBJ1-5, is NAGVMQNPRHLVRRRGQEARLRCSPMKGHSHVYWYRQLPEEGLKFMVYLQKENIIDESGMPKERFSAEFPKEGPSILRIQQVVRGDSAAYFCASSPPGRGSNQPQHFGDGTRLSIL.

This clonotype has at least ten counts. J is TRBJ2-1 and V is TRBV10-3; the D gene is possibly TRBD1 (6 bases). The CDR3 has 19 amino acids. Trimming took off 2 bases at V and 2 bases at J, with 22 bases between the two ends. Germline V gene data show CDR1 as ENHRY and CDR2 as SYGVKD. The CDR3, as DNA: TGTGCCATCAGTGAGCCAACGGGGCAATTGACAGGTCCCTACAATGAGCAGTTCTTC. Amino acids: CAISEPTGQLTGPYNEQFF.

Ten or more counts support this clonotype. The rearrangement links TRBV7-8 to TRBJ2-2; D not resolved. The germline V gene encodes CDR1 SGHVS and CDR2 FQNEAQ. Trimming took off 0 bases at V and 4 bases at J, with 3 bases between the two ends. The CDR3 is 13 amino acids. CDR3 loop: CASSLAGTGELFF. The CDR3 nucleotides are TGTGCCAGCAGCTTAGCCGGCACCGGGGAGCTGTTTTTT.

This clonotype has a count of ten or more. The V gene is TRBV27, the J gene TRBJ1-2, with no clear D. The CDR3 has 14 amino acids. Germline lookup yields CDR1 MNHEY and CDR2 SMNVEV (reference sequence). The V and J ends lost 4 bases and 7 bases respectively, with 16 bases between them. This CDR3 reads CASSSTAAWLGYTF. CDR3 bases: TGTGCCAGCAGTTCAACGGCGGCGTGGCTTGGCTACACCTTC.

Many counts were recorded for this clonotype. This chain joins TRBV12-3 or TRBV12-4 and TRBJ1-5, with D possibly TRBD1 on 5 matching bases. CDR3 length: 15 amino acids. Trimming removed 2 bases at V and 5 bases at J, with 13 bases between. The DNA for the CDR3 is TGTGCCAGCAGTTTAAACCAGGGAAGACATCAGCCCCAGCATTTT. Amino acid sequence: CASSLNQGRHQPQHF.

The chain has TRBV7-2 and TRBJ2-7; 11 nucleotides agree with TRBD2. Germline trimming cut 3 bases from V and 5 bases from J; bases unmatched to any gene: 6. The CDR3 has 15 residues. Germline CDR1 SGHTA, CDR2 FQGNSA. In nucleotides, the CDR3 is TGTGCCAGCAGCTTTACTAGCGGGAGTGCCGACGAGCAGTACTTC. Its translation is CASSFTSGSADEQYF.

There are many counts of this clonotype. The junction departs from the called germline gene at one end, perhaps through a read error. The V call is TRBV3-1, the J call TRBJ1-2, with a possible D match to TRBD1 (6 bases). The CDR3 contains 15 residues. CDR1 is LGHDT and CDR2 is YNNKEL in the germline V gene (reference sequence). CDR3 coding DNA: TGTGCCAGCAGCCAAGAAGGGCGAGCCGGACAGAAGGAAAACTTC. Encoded protein: CASSQEGRAGQKENF.

This clonotype was seen ten or more times. J is TRBJ1-2 and V is TRBV29-1, with unresolved D. Deletions cut 1 base from V and 0 bases from J, with 12 bases between. Germline CDR1 is SQVTM and CDR2 is ANQGSEA. The CDR3 is made up of 15 amino acids. CDR3 region: CSVEVWVGTNYGYTF. The CDR3, as DNA: TGCAGCGTTGAAGTGTGGGTAGGGACTAACTATGGCTACACCTTC.